This T cell receptor beta chain was profiled in a study of vaccination and CD4 T cells after COVID-19. As concerns this clonotype: The target antigen is unknown.

Treatment noted: roughly nine-day PBMC culture with coronavirus spike peptide pools or control peptides (ViraFEST assay). V lost 0 bases, J lost 1 base, and 2 bases stayed unmatched. Germline lookup yields CDR1 DFQATT and CDR2 SNEGSKA (reference sequence). The CDR3 loop spans 14 amino acids. The Oncomine TCR Beta short-read assay generated sequence data from the DNA of cultured CD4+ T cells. TCRdb recomputed calls from the PCR reads with MiXCR, one row per CDR3 protein. The data show under 20,000 distinct CDR3 sequences, around 48% seen once. V and J are TRBV20-1 and TRBJ1-1, with 7 bases fitting TRBD1. Sequenced: CD4+ T cells from blood, cultured in vitro. The clonotype comes from a human donor who had recovered from COVID-19. The CDR3 sequence is CSAREGQPNTEAFF. CDR3 nucleotide sequence: TGCAGTGCTAGAGAGGGACAGCCGAACACTGAAGCTTTCTTT.